This TCR beta chain is drawn from a study of regulatory T cells in long-lasting Graves disease. Study findings and constraints: The work looked only at peripheral blood and did not look at thyroid tissue.

According to the study, TCR beta libraries were built with iRepertoire HTBI primers and CDR3-region Arm-PCR. TCRdb ran MiXCR on the multiplex PCR reads and lists one entry per CDR3 protein. The sample records about 460,000 distinct CDR3 sequences, 14% being singletons. Details on this clonotype: Its matching antigen is unknown.

The CDR3 has 15 amino acids. Germline V gene lookup returns CDR1 LNHDA and CDR2 SQIVND (reference sequence). The junction had 11 bases not matched to a gene; V was cut back by 4 bases and J by 5 bases. This sample's time point: newly diagnosed GD, antithyroid drugs for less than 3 months. PBMC RNA served as the TCR library source. Collection of peripheral blood (roughly 9.7 milliliters) was done using EDTA tubes. These records were also assigned to another study, of T cells in Graves' hyperthyroidism and ophthalmopathy. From that paper: Clonotypes that were expanded in thyroid above 0.001 mostly appeared in blood too.

This rearrangement joins TRBV19 to TRBJ2-7; 7 bases are shared with TRBD1. The sequencing used peripheral blood mononuclear cells (PBMCs), collected at new diagnosis, from a patient treated with antithyroid drugs. The source is a woman between 50 and 59 years old with Graves disease. The CDR3 is CASSRIDRDSDEQYF. The CDR3 region has the DNA TGTGCCAGTAGTAGGATCGACAGGGACAGTGACGAGCAGTACTTC.